These T cell receptor beta chains were read from a single sample in a study of blood T cell repertoires in COVID-19. The protocol was immunoSEQ multiplex PCR, while the TCRdb copy is restricted to in-frame clones and leaves out a portion. The sample carries fewer than 200,000 clones, around 80% recorded once. Sequencing used PBMCs or T cells enriched from blood (not recorded which). The receptors here all came from a woman aged 45-65 years who had recovered from COVID-19. Both conserved end residues are part of each CDR3. A D gene is named only where the DNA matches it firmly. Clone size is stated in some rows and not others, as once, few, many or a class when expanded.

j_call	v_call	clone_size	d_call	cdr3_nt	cdr3_aa
TRBJ2-1	TRBV6-2/TRBV6-3	.	.	TGTGCCAGCAGTTACTCGTCTAGCAGCTACAATGAGCAGTTCTTC	CASSYSSSSYNEQFF
TRBJ2-7	TRBV28	.	.	TGTGCCAGCAGTTATTTCGGGTGGGAGCAGTACTTC	CASSYFGWEQYF
TRBJ2-1	TRBV11-3	.	.	TGTGCCAGCAAACGTATGGGGCACAATGAGCAGTTCTTC	CASKRMGHNEQFF
TRBJ2-2	TRBV25-1	.	TRBD2	TGTGCCAGCGGAGCGGGGGCTAGCACGAACACCGGGGAGCTGTTTTTT	CASGAGASTNTGELFF
TRBJ1-2	TRBV18	once	TRBD1	TGTGCCAGCTCACCAGAGACAGGGAGCGGCTACACCTTC	CASSPETGSGYTF
TRBJ2-6	TRBV12-3/TRBV12-4	.	.	TGTGCCAGCAGTCAATCAACCAACGTCCTGACTTTC	CASSQSTNVLTF
TRBJ2-7	TRBV19	.	TRBD1	TGTGCCAGTAGCCCGGACAGGGAAAGCGAGCAGTACTTC	CASSPDRESEQYF
TRBJ1-5	TRBV6-5	.	TRBD1	TGTGCCAGCAGGAACCAACAGGGGAAATATCAGCCCCAGCATTTT	CASRNQQGKYQPQHF
TRBJ2-5	TRBV29-1	.	.	TGCAGCGTTGCGACCTCTAGCCAAGAGACCCAGTACTTC	CSVATSSQETQYF
TRBJ2-7	TRBV10-3	.	.	TGTGCCATCAGTGAGTCTATCGAGCAGTACTTC	CAISESIEQYF
TRBJ1-6	TRBV19	.	.	TGTGCCAGTAAAACGGCGCGGTTCAGCCATAATTCACCCCTCCACTTT	CASKTARFSHNSPLHF
TRBJ2-7	TRBV5-8	.	.	TGTGCCAGCAGCAACCCCGGGACTTCCCGCTCCTACGAGCAGTACTTC	CASSNPGTSRSYEQYF
TRBJ2-3	TRBV5-1	.	TRBD1	TGCGCCAGCAGCTTGGGGGGAACAGGGGGCACAGATACGCAGTATTTT	CASSLGGTGGTDTQYF
TRBJ1-2	TRBV5-1	.	TRBD1	TGCGCCAGCAGCTTGGCCGGACAGGGAAACTATGGCTACACCTTC	CASSLAGQGNYGYTF
TRBJ2-1	TRBV7-8	.	TRBD2	TGTGCCAGCAGCGCATCGAAAACTAGCGGGAGCTTCTTC	CASSASKTSGSFF
TRBJ1-5	TRBV9	.	.	TGTGCCAGCAGCGAACAGACAGACAATCAGCCCCAGCATTTT	CASSEQTDNQPQHF
TRBJ2-2	TRBV27	.	.	TGTGCCAGCAGTAGGGTAGGGGTCCGGACCGGGGAGCTGTTTTTT	CASSRVGVRTGELFF
TRBJ1-6	TRBV5-1	.	.	TGCGCCAGCAGCTTGATCGGCAGGGGCCTCTATAATTCACCCCTCCACTTT	CASSLIGRGLYNSPLHF
TRBJ1-1	TRBV7-9	.	.	TGTGCCAGCAGCCCAGGGCAGAGAGAAGCTTTCTTT	CASSPGQREAFF
TRBJ2-2	TRBV5-1	.	TRBD2	TGCGCCAGCGGTGGCGGGGGTAACACCGGGGAGCTGTTTTTT	CASGGGGNTGELFF
TRBJ2-1	TRBV14	.	.	TGTGCCAGCAGCCAAGATGTCTATTCCCAGTTCTTC	CASSQDVYSQFF
TRBJ1-1	TRBV5-1	.	TRBD1	TGCGCCAGCAGCTCATGGACAGGGACGAACACTGAAGCTTTCTTT	CASSSWTGTNTEAFF
TRBJ1-2	TRBV7-3	.	TRBD1	TGTGCCAGCAGCTCTTCAGGGGGCGCAAGGAATGGCTACACCTTC	CASSSSGGARNGYTF
TRBJ2-2	TRBV6-5	.	TRBD1	TGTGCCAGCAGTCGAGGGACAGTCACCGGGGAGCTGTTTTTT	CASSRGTVTGELFF
TRBJ2-2	TRBV4-1	.	.	TGCGCCAGCAGCCAACTTCGCAGGGATAGGACCGGGGAGCTGTTTTTT	CASSQLRRDRTGELFF
TRBJ1-2	TRBV5-1	.	.	TGCGCCAGCAGCGCTGGGGACACCCAAGTCGATGGCTACACCTTC	CASSAGDTQVDGYTF
TRBJ2-3	TRBV7-3	.	TRBD1	TGTGCCAGCGGGACAGCAAGCACAGATACGCAGTATTTT	CASGTASTDTQYF
TRBJ2-7	TRBV20-1	few	.	TGCAGTGCTAGTACCCCGTACAGGGCCAGCTCCTACGAGCAGTACTTC	CSASTPYRASSYEQYF
TRBJ1-2	TRBV6-7	many	.	TGTGCCAGCCTCACAGGTCGAGGAGGGCAACCGGGCTATGGCTACACCTTC	CASLTGRGGQPGYGYTF
TRBJ2-1	TRBV10-3	.	.	TGTGCCATCATGGGCGGCCAACAAGGGGATGAGCAGTTCTTC	CAIMGGQQGDEQFF
TRBJ1-5	TRBV4-1	few	.	TGCGCCAGCAGCCAAGATGGGGGGATCCTAGAGCCCCAGCATTTT	CASSQDGGILEPQHF
TRBJ2-1	TRBV28	once	.	TGTGCCAGCGGCGGGTTTGGCAATGAGCAGTTCTTC	CASGGFGNEQFF
TRBJ1-3	TRBV10-2	.	.	TGCGCCAGCTCTGGGGCAGGGGCCGACTCTGGAAACACCATATATTTT	CASSGAGADSGNTIYF
TRBJ2-1	TRBV5-4	.	.	TGTGCCAGCAGCTTCCTAGGTCCTTACAATGAGCAGTTCTTC	CASSFLGPYNEQFF
TRBJ2-3	TRBV5-5	few	TRBD2	TGTGCCAGCAGCTTGGCAGCGGGGTCATCAGATACGCAGTATTTT	CASSLAAGSSDTQYF
TRBJ1-3	TRBV3-1/TRBV3-2	.	.	TGTGCCAGCAGCCCGGGAAACACCATATATTTT	CASSPGNTIYF
TRBJ2-2	TRBV18	.	.	TGTGCCAGCTCACAGAGCCCTTCGAACACCGGGGAGCTGTTTTTT	CASSQSPSNTGELFF
TRBJ1-1	TRBV18	.	.	TGTGCCAGCTCACGGAGTTTACAGGGAACCAACACTGAAGCTTTCTTT	CASSRSLQGTNTEAFF
TRBJ2-1	TRBV30	.	TRBD2	TGTGCCTGGATGACCGGGACTAGCCCTTCTTACTACAATGAGCAGTTCTTC	CAWMTGTSPSYYNEQFF
TRBJ2-1	TRBV5-1	.	.	TGCGCCAGCAGCCGCCAAACCGGGACACTGAATGAGCAGTTCTTC	CASSRQTGTLNEQFF
TRBJ2-3	TRBV28	.	.	TGTGCCAGCAGTTTAGGGATCGGGACTGGCACAGATACGCAGTATTTT	CASSLGIGTGTDTQYF
TRBJ2-7	TRBV6-5	.	.	TGTGCCAGCGATTCCGGGGTGGGCGAGCAGTACTTC	CASDSGVGEQYF
TRBJ1-6	TRBV5-1	.	TRBD1	TGCGCCAGCAGCTTCGGTGGGACAGATAATTCACCCCTCCACTTT	CASSFGGTDNSPLHF
TRBJ1-5	TRBV29-1	.	TRBD1	TGCAGCGTTAGTAGCGGACAGGTGCCCCAGCCCCAGCATTTT	CSVSSGQVPQPQHF
TRBJ2-1	TRBV4-1	.	TRBD1	TGCGCCAGCAGCCAGGAGACAGGGGCGAACTACAATGAGCAGTTCTTC	CASSQETGANYNEQFF
TRBJ2-1	TRBV7-3	.	TRBD2	TGTGCCAGCAGCTCCGTAGCGGGGAGCTACAATGAGCAGTTCTTC	CASSSVAGSYNEQFF
TRBJ1-5	TRBV7-9	few	TRBD1	TGTGCCAGCAGCTTAGGTGGGACAGAACTCGATCAGCCCCAGCATTTT	CASSLGGTELDQPQHF
TRBJ1-1	TRBV7-2	few	TRBD1	TGTGCCAGCAACTCAATGGACAGGCCCAGGGTCCGCACTGAAGCTTTCTTT	CASNSMDRPRVRTEAFF
TRBJ2-1	TRBV28	.	TRBD1	TGTGCCAGCACGGGACAGCCCCTGCACAATGAGCAGTTCTTC	CASTGQPLHNEQFF
TRBJ1-1	TRBV12-3/TRBV12-4	once	TRBD1	TGTGCCAGCGGCAGGGGGCTGGGCACTGAAGCTTTCTTT	CASGRGLGTEAFF
TRBJ2-7	TRBV6-5	.	TRBD1	TGTGCCACCCGGGACAGGGTCTACGAGCAGTACTTC	CATRDRVYEQYF
TRBJ1-3	TRBV11-2	few	.	TGTGCCAGCAGCTTAGTAGGGGGCTCTGGAAACACCATATATTTT	CASSLVGGSGNTIYF
TRBJ2-3	TRBV4-1	.	.	TGCGCCAGCAGCTTGACTTTCGGAGCAGATACGCAGTATTTT	CASSLTFGADTQYF